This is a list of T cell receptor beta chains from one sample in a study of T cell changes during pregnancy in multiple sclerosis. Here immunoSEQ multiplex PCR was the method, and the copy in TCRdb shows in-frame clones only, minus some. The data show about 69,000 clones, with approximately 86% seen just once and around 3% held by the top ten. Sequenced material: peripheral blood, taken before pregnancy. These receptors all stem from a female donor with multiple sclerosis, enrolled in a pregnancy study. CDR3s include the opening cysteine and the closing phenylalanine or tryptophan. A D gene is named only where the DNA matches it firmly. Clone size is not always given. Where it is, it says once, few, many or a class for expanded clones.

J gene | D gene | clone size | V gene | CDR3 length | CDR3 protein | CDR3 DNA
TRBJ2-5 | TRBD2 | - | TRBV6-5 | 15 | CATKNGLADVETQYF | TGTGCCACCAAGAACGGACTAGCGGATGTGGAGACCCAGTACTTC
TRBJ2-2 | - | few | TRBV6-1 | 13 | CASLVGNTGELFF | TGTGCCAGCCTTGTCGGGAACACCGGGGAGCTGTTTTTT
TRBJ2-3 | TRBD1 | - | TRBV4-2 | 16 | CASSHAGTGGFFTQYF | TGTGCCAGCAGCCACGCCGGGACAGGGGGTTTTTTTACGCAGTATTTT
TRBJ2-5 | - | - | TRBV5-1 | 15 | CASSPGGTDEETQYF | TGCGCCAGCAGCCCTGGGGGGACGGATGAAGAGACCCAGTACTTC
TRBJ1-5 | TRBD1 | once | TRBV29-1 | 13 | CSVEWDRDQPQHF | TGCAGCGTTGAATGGGACAGGGACCAGCCCCAGCATTTT
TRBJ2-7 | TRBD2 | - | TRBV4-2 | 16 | CASSRGLAGAPYEQYF | TGTGCCAGCAGCCGAGGACTAGCGGGAGCCCCCTACGAGCAGTACTTC
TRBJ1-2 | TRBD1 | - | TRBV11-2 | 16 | CASSLVTFRDRGLVTF | TGTGCCAGCAGCTTAGTTACCTTCCGGGACAGGGGTCTTGTCACCTTC
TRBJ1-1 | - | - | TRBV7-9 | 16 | CASSLAYQGLKTEAFF | TGTGCCAGCAGCTTAGCGTATCAGGGATTGAAGACTGAAGCTTTCTTT
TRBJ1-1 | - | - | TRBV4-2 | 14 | CASSLWVGRTEAFF | TGTGCCAGCAGCCTCTGGGTTGGGAGGACTGAAGCTTTCTTT
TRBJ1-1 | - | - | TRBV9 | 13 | CASGTIMNTEAFF | TGTGCCAGCGGGACTATTATGAACACTGAAGCTTTCTTT
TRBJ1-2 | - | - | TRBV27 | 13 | CASSDNRPYGYTF | TGTGCCAGCAGCGATAACAGGCCGTATGGCTACACCTTC
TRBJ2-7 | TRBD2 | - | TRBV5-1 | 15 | CASSPSSGRGYEQYF | TGCGCCAGCAGCCCCTCAAGCGGGAGGGGCTACGAGCAGTACTTC
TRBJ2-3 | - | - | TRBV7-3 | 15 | CASSPHGGRADTQYF | TGTGCCAGCAGCCCCCACGGGGGGCGCGCAGATACGCAGTATTTT
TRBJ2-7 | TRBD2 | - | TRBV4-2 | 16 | CASSARLAGGTYEQYF | TGTGCCAGCAGCGCACGACTAGCGGGGGGGACCTACGAGCAGTACTTC
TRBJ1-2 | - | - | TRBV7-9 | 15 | CASSLGPQGNYGYTF | TGTGCCAGCAGCTTAGGCCCCCAGGGAAACTATGGCTACACCTTC
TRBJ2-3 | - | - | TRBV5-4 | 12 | CASSLASDTQYF | TGTGCCAGCAGCTTGGCCTCGGATACGCAGTATTTT
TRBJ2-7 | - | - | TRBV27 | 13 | CASKGYPSYEQYF | TGTGCCAGCAAGGGGTACCCGTCCTACGAGCAGTACTTC
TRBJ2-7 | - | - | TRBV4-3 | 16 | CASSQDRTKKSYEQYF | TGCGCCAGCAGCCAAGATAGGACAAAAAAGAGCTACGAGCAGTACTTC
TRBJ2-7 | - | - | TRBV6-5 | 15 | CASSYSASEGYEQYF | TGTGCCAGCAGTTACTCAGCGTCGGAGGGCTACGAGCAGTACTTC
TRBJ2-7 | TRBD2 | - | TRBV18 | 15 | CASSRSSGGAYEQYF | TGTGCCAGCTCACGATCTAGCGGGGGGGCCTACGAGCAGTACTTC
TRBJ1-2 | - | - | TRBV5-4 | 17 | CAIKAGTLDFGNYGYTF | TGTGCCATCAAGGCCGGGACACTCGACTTCGGTAACTATGGCTACACCTTC
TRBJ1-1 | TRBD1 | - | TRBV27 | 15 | CASSNWGTGNTEAFF | TGTGCCAGCAGCAATTGGGGGACAGGGAACACTGAAGCTTTCTTT
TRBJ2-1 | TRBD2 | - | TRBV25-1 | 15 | CASRTSGGAYNEQFF | TGTGCCAGCCGGACTAGCGGGGGGGCCTACAATGAGCAGTTCTTC
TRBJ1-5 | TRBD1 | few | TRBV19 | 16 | CASTEQGAYSNQPQHF | TGTGCCAGTACGGAACAGGGGGCTTATAGCAATCAGCCCCAGCATTTT
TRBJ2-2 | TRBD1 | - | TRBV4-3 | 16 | CASSRTGGAGTGELFF | TGCGCCAGCAGCCGTACAGGGGGCGCGGGTACCGGGGAGCTGTTTTTT
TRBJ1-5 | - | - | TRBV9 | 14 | CASSPGGSNQPQHF | TGTGCCAGCAGCCCCGGGGGAAGCAATCAGCCCCAGCATTTT
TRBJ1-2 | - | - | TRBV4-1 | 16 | CASSLQGSVANYGYTF | TGCGCCAGCAGCCTCCAGGGGAGTGTTGCTAACTATGGCTACACCTTC
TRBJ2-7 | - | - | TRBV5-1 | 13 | CASSLYSSVEQYF | TGCGCCAGCAGCTTGTACAGTTCGGTCGAGCAGTACTTC
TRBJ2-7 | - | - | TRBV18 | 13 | CASSPDMSYEQYF | TGTGCCAGCTCACCAGACATGTCCTACGAGCAGTACTTC
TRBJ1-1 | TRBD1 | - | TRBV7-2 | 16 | CASSPGTGALSTEAFF | TGTGCCAGCAGCCCCGGGACAGGGGCGTTATCGACTGAAGCTTTCTTT
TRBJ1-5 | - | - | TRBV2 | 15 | CASTREEASNQPQHF | TGTGCCAGCACCCGGGAGGAGGCGAGCAATCAGCCCCAGCATTTT
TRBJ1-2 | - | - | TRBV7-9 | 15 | CASSLGFGGDDGYTF | TGTGCCAGCAGCTTAGGGTTCGGAGGGGATGATGGCTACACCTTC
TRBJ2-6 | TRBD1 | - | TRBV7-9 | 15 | CASSRQGAGANVLTF | TGTGCCAGCAGTCGACAGGGGGCTGGGGCCAACGTCCTGACTTTC
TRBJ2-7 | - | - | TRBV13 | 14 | CASSLQGFSYEQYF | TGTGCCAGCAGCTTACAGGGTTTCTCCTACGAGCAGTACTTC
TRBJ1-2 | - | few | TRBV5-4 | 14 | CASSLELRVYGYTF | TGTGCCAGCAGCTTGGAGCTGAGAGTCTATGGCTACACCTTC
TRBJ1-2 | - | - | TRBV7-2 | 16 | CASSLVWSGIGYGYTF | TGTGCCAGCAGCTTAGTATGGTCAGGGATAGGCTATGGCTACACCTTC
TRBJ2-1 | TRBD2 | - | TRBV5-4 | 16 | CASSSSSGSSYNEQFF | TGTGCCAGCAGCTCCTCTAGCGGAAGCTCCTACAATGAGCAGTTCTTC
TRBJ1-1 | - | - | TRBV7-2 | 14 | CASSPFEENTEAFF | TGTGCCAGCAGTCCATTTGAGGAGAACACTGAAGCTTTCTTT
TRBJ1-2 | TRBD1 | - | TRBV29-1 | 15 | CSVDGKETGNYGYTF | TGCAGCGTTGATGGAAAAGAGACAGGGAACTATGGCTACACCTTC
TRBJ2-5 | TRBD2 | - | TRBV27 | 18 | CASSLLPGSGGDQETQYF | TGTGCCAGCAGTTTACTCCCCGGGAGCGGGGGGGACCAAGAGACCCAGTACTTC
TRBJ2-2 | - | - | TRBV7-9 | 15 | CASSLGQGNTGELFF | TGTGCCAGCAGCTTGGGGCAGGGCAACACCGGGGAGCTGTTTTTT
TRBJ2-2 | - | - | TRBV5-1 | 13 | CASSWGQSGELFF | TGCGCCAGCAGCTGGGGACAATCCGGGGAGCTGTTTTTT
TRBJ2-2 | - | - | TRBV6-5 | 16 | CASSYVDTANTGELFF | TGTGCCAGCAGTTACGTGGACACTGCCAACACCGGGGAGCTGTTTTTT
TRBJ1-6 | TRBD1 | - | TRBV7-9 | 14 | CASSRDRGGSPLHF | TGTGCCAGCAGCCGGGACAGGGGCGGCTCACCCCTCCACTTT
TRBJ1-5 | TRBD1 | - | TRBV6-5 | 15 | CASSLNRGGGQPQHF | TGTGCCAGCAGTTTGAACAGGGGTGGGGGTCAGCCCCAGCATTTT
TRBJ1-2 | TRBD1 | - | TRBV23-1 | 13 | CAPSWTGDYGYTF | TGCGCCCCTTCTTGGACAGGGGACTATGGCTACACCTTC
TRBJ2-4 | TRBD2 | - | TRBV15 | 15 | CATSIPAGNKNIQYF | TGTGCCACCAGCATTCCAGCGGGAAACAAAAACATTCAGTACTTC
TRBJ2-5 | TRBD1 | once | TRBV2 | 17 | CASSDGGQGWYQETQYF | TGTGCCAGCAGTGATGGGGGACAGGGCTGGTACCAAGAGACCCAGTACTTC
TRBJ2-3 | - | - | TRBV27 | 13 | CASSFQASDTQYF | TGTGCCAGCAGTTTCCAGGCGTCAGATACGCAGTATTTT
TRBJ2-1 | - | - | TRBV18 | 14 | CASSPSEGVNEQFF | TGTGCCAGCTCCCCTAGCGAAGGGGTCAATGAGCAGTTCTTC
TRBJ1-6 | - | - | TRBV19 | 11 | CATGENSPLHF | TGTGCCACCGGGGAAAATTCACCCCTCCACTTT
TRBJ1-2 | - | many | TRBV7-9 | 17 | CASSAGNYETINYGYTF | TGTGCCAGCAGCGCAGGAAATTACGAGACTATAAACTATGGCTACACCTTC
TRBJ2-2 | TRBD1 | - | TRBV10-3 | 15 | CAISEGTGLTGELFF | TGTGCCATCAGTGAGGGGACAGGGCTCACCGGGGAGCTGTTTTTT
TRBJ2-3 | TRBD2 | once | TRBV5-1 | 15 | CASSLSSGSTDTQYF | TGCGCCAGCAGCTTATCTAGCGGGAGCACAGATACGCAGTATTTT
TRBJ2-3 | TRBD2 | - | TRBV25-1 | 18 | CASSDLPYGLVSTDTQYF | TGTGCCAGCAGTGATCTCCCCTACGGACTAGTTAGCACAGATACGCAGTATTTT